This TCR beta chain was identified during a study of cytomegalovirus exposure and HLA in healthy donors. Study-level points and caveats: The listing of 150 or so TCR beta chains classed them as cytomegalovirus-associated.

On this clone: What it recognizes is unknown.

Generated by immunoSEQ multiplex PCR, the TCRdb table keeps only in-frame clones and is missing some. Of approximately 120,000 clones in the sample, approximately 94% were seen once. Germline-derived CDR1 and CDR2 are SEHNR and FQNEAQ (reference sequence). The CDR3 consists of 14 residues. J was trimmed by 6 bases and V by 5 bases; bases with no gene match: 8. This TCR was sampled from a woman aged 18-29 years in good health and CMV-seronegative. The genes are TRBV7-9 and TRBJ2-7; 9 nucleotides align to TRBD1. The sequenced material came from PBMCs. In DNA form, the CDR3 reads TGTGCCAGCAGCACCGGACAGGGGTTAGTCGAGCAGTACTTC. Translated, it gives CASSTGQGLVEQYF.